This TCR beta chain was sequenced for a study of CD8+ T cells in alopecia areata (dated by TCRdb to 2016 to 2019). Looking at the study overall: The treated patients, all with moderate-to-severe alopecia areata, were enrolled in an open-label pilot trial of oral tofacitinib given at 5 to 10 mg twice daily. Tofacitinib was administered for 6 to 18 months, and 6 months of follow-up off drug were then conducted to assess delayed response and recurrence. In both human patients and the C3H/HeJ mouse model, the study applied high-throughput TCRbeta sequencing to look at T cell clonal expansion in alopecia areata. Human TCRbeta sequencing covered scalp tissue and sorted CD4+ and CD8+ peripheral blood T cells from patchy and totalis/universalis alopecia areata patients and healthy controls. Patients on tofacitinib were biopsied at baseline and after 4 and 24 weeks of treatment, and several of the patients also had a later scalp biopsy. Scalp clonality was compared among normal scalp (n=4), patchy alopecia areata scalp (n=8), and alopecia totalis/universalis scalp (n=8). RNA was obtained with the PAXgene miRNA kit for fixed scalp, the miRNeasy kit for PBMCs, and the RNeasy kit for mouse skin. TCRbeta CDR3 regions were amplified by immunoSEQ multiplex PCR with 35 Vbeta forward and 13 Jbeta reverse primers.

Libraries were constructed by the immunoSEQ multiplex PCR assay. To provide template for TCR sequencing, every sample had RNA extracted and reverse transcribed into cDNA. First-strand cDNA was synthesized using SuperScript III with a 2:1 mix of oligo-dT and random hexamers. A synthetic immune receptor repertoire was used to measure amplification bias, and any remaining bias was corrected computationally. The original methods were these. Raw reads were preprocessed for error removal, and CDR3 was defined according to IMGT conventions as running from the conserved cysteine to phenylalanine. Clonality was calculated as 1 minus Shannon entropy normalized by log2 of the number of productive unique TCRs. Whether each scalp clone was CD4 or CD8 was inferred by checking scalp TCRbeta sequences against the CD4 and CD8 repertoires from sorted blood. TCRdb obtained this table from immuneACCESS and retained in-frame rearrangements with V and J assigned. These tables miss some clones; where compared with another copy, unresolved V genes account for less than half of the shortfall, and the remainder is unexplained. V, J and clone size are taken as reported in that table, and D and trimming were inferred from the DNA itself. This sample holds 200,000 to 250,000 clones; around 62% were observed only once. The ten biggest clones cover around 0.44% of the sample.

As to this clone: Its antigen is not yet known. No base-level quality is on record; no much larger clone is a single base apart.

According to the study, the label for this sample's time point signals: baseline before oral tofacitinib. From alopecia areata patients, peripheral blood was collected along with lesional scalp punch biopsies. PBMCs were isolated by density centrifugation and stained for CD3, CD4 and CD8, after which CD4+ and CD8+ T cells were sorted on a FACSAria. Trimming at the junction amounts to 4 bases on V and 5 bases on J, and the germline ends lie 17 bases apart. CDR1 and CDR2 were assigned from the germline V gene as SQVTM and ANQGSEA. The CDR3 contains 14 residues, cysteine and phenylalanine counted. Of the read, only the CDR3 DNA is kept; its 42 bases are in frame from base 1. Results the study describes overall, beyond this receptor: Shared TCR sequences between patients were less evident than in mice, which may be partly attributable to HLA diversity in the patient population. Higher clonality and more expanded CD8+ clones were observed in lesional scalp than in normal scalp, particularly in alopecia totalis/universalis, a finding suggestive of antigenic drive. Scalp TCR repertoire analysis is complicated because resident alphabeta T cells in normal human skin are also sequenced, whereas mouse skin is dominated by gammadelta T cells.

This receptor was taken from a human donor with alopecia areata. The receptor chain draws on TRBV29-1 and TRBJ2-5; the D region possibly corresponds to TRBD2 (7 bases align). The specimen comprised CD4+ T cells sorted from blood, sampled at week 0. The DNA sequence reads TGCAGCGTTGCTGACACGGGGGGCAGGGAGACCCAGTACTTC. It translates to CSVADTGGRETQYF.